Sequencing of this T cell receptor beta chain was carried out in a study of shared clonotypes between healthy human individuals. Of note for this clone: Its antigen remains unidentified.

Replicate PCRs run on sorted subsets employed approximately 0.2 ug DNA, 25,000 to 35,000 T cell genomes. Assay used: immunoSEQ multiplex PCR; TCRdb lists only in-frame clones, some missing. The sample consists of about 2.4 million clones, 93% of them appearing once. Study findings and constraints: Estimated richness was generally greater in naive than memory subsets. Sharing of clonotypes among donors was expected to vary with sequencing depth.

Donors, without exception, were Caucasian adults residing in Nashville, Tennessee. V lost 2 bases and J lost 4, with 11 bases in between. Germline V gene data show CDR1 as SEHNR and CDR2 as FQNEAQ (reference sequence). This CDR3 spans 14 amino acids. The chain is built from TRBV7-9 and TRBJ1-2; D is undetermined. This sequence was found in a man between 18 and 29 years old in good health. Some clones in this sample may be carry-over from other donors' samples. Source material: naive CD4+ T cells from PBMCs. Subset: CD45RA+ positively selected. The CDR3 DNA reads as TGTGCCAGCAGCTTATCCGCAGTAATCTATGGCTACACCTTC. Residues: CASSLSAVIYGYTF.